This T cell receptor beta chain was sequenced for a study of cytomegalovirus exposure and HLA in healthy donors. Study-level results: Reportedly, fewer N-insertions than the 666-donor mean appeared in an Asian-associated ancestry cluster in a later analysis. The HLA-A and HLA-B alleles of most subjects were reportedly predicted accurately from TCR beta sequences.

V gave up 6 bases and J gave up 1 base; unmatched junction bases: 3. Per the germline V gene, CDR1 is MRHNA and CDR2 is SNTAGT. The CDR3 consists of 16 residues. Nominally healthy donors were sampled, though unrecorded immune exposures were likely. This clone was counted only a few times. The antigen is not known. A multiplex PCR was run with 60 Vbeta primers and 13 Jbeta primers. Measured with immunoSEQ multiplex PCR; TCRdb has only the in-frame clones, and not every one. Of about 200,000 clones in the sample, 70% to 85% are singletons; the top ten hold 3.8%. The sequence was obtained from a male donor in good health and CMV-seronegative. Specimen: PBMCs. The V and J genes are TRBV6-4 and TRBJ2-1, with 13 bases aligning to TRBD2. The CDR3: CASSGLAGESYNEQFF. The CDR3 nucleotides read TGTGCCAGCAGCGGACTAGCGGGAGAGTCCTACAATGAGCAGTTCTTC.